This T cell receptor beta chain came from a study of STAT5B mutations in CD4+ large granular lymphocyte leukemia. Study-wide context: Among healthy controls, a particular HLA allele went with more CDR3 'QG' motifs. General study findings and limits: TRBV06-family usage was enriched in top patient clones (8/27) versus controls (2/35).

Concerning this clone itself: Its antigen is undetermined.

CDR1 and CDR2 (germline): SGHAT, FQNNGV. V shed 4 bases, J shed 1 base, and the junction held 8 bases outside the gene matches. The CDR3 runs to 17 residues. This was a survey-level run. Methods used by the authors: Lowest detectable productive clonotype frequency was 2.59 x 10-5. Measured with immunoSEQ multiplex PCR; TCRdb has only the in-frame clones, and not every one. V, J and clone size are taken as reported in that table, and D and trimming were inferred from the DNA itself. The data contain around 21,000 clones, about 80% of them singletons. The rearrangement uses TRBV11-2 and TRBJ2-5; 11 bases match TRBD2. The clonotype was recovered from a human donor in good health. Sequencing used CD4+ T cells from blood buffy coats. DNA for the CDR3: TGTGCCAGCAGCTACGGGCTAGCGGGAGGCTTCCAAGAGACCCAGTACTTC. The encoded protein is CASSYGLAGGFQETQYF.